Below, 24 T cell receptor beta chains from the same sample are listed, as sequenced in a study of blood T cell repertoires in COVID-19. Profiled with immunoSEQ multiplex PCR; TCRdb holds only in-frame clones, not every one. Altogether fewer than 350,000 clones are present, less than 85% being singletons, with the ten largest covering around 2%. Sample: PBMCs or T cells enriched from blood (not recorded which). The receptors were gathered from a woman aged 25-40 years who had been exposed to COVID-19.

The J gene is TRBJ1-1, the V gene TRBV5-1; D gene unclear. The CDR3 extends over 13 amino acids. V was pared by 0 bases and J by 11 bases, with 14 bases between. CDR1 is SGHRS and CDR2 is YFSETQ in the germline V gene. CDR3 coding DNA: TGCGCCAGCAGCTTGGGGGAGACGGGAGTGGCTTTCTTT. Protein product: CASSLGETGVAFF.

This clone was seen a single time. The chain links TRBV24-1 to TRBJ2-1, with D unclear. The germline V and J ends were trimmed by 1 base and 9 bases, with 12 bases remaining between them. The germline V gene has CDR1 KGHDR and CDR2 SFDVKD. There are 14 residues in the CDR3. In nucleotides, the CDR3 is TGTGCCACCAGTGATTTAGGTCCTTCAGGTGAGCAGTTCTTC. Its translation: CATSDLGPSGEQFF.

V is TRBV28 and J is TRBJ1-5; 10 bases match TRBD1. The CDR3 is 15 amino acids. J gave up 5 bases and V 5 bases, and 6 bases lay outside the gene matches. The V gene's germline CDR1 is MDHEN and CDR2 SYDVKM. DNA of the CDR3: TGTGCCAGCAGTGGGGCGACAGGGGGCGATCAGCCCCAGCATTTT. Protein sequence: CASSGATGGDQPQHF. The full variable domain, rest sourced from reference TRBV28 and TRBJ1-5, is DVKVTQSSRYLVKRTGEKVFLECVQDMDHENMFWYRQDPGLGLRLIYFSYDVKMKEKGDIPEGYSVSREKKERFSLILESASTNQTSMYLCASSGATGGDQPQHFGDGTRLSIL.

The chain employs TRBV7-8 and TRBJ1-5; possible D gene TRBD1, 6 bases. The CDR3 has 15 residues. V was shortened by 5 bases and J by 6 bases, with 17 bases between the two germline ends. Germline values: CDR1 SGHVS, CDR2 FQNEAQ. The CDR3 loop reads CASSANRVGSQPQHF. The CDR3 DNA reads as TGTGCCAGCAGCGCCAACAGGGTAGGCAGTCAGCCCCAGCATTTT.

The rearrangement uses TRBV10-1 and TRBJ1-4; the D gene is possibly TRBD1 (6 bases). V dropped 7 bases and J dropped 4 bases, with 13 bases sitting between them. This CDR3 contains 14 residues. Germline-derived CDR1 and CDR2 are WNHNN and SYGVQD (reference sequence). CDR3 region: CASTNRVSNEKLFF. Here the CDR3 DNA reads TGCGCCAGCACGAACAGGGTGAGTAATGAAAAACTGTTTTTT.

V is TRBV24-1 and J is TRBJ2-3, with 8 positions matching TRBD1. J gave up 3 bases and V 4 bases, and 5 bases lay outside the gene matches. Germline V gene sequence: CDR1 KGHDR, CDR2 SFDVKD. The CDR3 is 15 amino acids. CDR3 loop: CATSDPGQVTDTQYF. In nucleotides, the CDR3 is TGTGCCACCAGTGACCCGGGACAGGTTACAGATACGCAGTATTTT.

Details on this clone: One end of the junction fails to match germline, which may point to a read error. Written as DNA, the CDR3 is TGTGCCAGCAGTTCCTCCGGGACTAGCGCGTACCAACGTTCTTACACTGAGCAGTTCTTC. Amino acid sequence: CASSSSGTSAYQRSYTEQFF. The gene calls are TRBV27 and TRBJ2-1; 10 bases are a match to TRBD2. From germline, CDR1 is MNHEY and CDR2 SMNVEV (reference sequence). The length of the CDR3 is 20 residues.

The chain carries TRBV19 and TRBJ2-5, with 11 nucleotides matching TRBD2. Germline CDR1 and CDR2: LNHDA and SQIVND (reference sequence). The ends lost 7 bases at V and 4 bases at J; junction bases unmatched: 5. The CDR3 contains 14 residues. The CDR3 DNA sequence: TGTGCCAGTAAAATAGCGGGGGGGGTAGAGACCCAGTACTTC. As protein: CASKIAGGVETQYF.

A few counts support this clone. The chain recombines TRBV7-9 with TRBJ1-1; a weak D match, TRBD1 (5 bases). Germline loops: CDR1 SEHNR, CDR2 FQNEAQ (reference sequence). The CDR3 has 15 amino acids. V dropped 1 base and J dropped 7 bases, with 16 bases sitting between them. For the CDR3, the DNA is TGTGCCAGCAGCTTAGAGGGGAAGGGGTGGGTTGAAGCTTTCTTT. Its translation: CASSLEGKGWVEAFF.

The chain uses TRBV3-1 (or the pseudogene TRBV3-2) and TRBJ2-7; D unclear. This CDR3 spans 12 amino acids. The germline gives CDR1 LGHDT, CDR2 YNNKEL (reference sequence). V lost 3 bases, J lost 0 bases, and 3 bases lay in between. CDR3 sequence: CASSHSSYEQYF. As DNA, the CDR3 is TGTGCCAGCAGCCATAGCTCCTACGAGCAGTACTTC.

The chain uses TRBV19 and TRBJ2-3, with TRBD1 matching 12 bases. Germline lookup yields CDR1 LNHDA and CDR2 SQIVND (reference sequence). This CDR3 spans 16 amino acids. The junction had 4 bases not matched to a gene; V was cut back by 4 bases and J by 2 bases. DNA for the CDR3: TGTGCCAGTAGTAGGGGACAGGGGGCCGTCACAGATACGCAGTATTTT. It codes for CASSRGQGAVTDTQYF.

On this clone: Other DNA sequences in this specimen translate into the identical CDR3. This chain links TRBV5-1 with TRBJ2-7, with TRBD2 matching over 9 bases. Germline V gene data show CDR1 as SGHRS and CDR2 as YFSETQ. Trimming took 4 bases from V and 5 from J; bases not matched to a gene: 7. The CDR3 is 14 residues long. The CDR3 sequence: CASSLSGGYNEQYF. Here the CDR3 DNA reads TGCGCCAGCAGCCTGAGCGGGGGGTATAACGAGCAGTACTTC.

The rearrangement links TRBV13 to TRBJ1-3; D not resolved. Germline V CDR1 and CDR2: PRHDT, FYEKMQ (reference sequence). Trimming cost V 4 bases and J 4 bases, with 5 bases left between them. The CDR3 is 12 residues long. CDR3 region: CASSSAGNTIYF. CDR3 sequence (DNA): TGTGCCAGCAGCTCTGCGGGAAACACCATATATTTT.

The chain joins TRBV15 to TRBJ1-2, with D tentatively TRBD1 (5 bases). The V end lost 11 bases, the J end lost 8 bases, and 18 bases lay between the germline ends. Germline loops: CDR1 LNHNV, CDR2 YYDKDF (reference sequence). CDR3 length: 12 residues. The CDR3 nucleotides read TGTGCCGCCCAGAACAGGATGTGGGGCTACACCTTC. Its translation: CAAQNRMWGYTF.

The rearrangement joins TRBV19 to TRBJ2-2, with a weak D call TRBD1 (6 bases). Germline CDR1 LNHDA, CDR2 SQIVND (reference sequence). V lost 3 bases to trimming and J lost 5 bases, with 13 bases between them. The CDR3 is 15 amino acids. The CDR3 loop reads CASSIRAGETGELFF. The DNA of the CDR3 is TGTGCCAGTAGTATTAGGGCAGGGGAAACCGGGGAGCTGTTTTTT. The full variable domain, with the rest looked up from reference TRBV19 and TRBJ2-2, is DGGITQSPKYLFRKEGQNVTLSCEQNLNHDAMYWYRQDPGQGLRLIYYSQIVNDFQKGDIAEGYSVSREKKESFPLTVTSAQKNPTAFYLCASSIRAGETGELFFGEGSRLTVL.

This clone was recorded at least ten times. This CDR3 is CASSFWGDNEQFF. CDR3 bases: TGTGCCAGCAGCTTCTGGGGAGACAATGAGCAGTTCTTC. J is TRBJ2-1 and V is TRBV5-4; maybe TRBD2 (5 bases). Germline V CDR1 and CDR2: SGHNT, YYREEE (reference sequence). CDR3 length: 13 amino acids. The V gene lost 2 bases and the J gene lost 5 bases, with 8 bases spanning the gap.

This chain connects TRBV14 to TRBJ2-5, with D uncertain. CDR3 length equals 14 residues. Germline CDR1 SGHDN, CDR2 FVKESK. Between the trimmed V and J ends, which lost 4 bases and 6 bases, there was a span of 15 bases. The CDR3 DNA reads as TGTGCCAGCAGCCCCATAGTCTTTGAGAAGACCCAGTACTTC. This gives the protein CASSPIVFEKTQYF. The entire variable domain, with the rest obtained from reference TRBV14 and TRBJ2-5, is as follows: EAGVTQFPSHSVIEKGQTVTLRCDPISGHDNLYWYRRVMGKEIKFLLHFVKESKQDESGMPNNRFLAERTGGTYSTLKVQPAELEDSGVYFCASSPIVFEKTQYFGPGTRLLVL.

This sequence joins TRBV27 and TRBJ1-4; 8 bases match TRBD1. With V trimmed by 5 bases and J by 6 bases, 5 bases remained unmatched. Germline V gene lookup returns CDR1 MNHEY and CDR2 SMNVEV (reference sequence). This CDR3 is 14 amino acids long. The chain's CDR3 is CASSLTGGDEKLFF. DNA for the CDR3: TGTGCCAGCAGTCTTACAGGGGGGGATGAAAAACTGTTTTTT. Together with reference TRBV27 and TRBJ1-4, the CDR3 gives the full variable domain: EAQVTQNPRYLITVTGKKLTVTCSQNMNHEYMSWYRQDPGLGLRQIYYSMNVEVTDKGDVPEGYKVSRKEKRNFPLILESPSPNQTSLYFCASSLTGGDEKLFFGSGTQLSVL.

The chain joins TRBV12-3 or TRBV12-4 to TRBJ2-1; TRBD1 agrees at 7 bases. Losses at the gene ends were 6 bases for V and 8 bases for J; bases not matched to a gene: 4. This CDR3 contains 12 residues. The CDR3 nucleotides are TGTGCCAGCAGACAGGGGTGGGATGAGCAGTTCTTC. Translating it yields CASRQGWDEQFF.

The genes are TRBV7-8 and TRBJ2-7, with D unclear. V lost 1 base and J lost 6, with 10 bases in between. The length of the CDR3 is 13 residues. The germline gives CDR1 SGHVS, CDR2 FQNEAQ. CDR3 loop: CASSLEFGSEQYF. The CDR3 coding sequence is TGTGCCAGCAGCTTAGAGTTCGGGTCCGAGCAGTACTTC.

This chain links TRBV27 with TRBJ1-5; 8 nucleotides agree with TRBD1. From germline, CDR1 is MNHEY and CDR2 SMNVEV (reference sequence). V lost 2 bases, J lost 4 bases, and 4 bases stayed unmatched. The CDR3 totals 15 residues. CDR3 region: CASSLTRDRNQPQHF. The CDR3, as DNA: TGTGCCAGCAGTTTAACCCGGGACAGGAATCAGCCCCAGCATTTT.

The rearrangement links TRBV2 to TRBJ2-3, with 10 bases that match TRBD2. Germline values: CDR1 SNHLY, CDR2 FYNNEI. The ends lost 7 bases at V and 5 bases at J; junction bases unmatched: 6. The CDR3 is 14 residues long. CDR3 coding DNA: TGTGCCAGCAATCAGGTAGCGGGGGGAGATACGCAGTATTTT. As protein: CASNQVAGGDTQYF.

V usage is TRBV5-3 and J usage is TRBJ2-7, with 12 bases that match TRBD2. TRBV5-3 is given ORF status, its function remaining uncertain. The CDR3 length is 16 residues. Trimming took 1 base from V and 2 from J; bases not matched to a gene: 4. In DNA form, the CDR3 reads TGTGCCAGAAGCTTGACTAGCGGGGGGTCTCCCTACGAGCAGTACTTC. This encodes CARSLTSGGSPYEQYF.

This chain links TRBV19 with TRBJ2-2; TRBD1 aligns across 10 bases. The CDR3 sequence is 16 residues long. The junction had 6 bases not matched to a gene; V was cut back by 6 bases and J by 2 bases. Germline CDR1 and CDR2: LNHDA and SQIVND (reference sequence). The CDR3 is CASSRDRGPNTGELFF. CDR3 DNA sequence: TGTGCCAGTAGCAGGGACAGGGGACCAAACACCGGGGAGCTGTTTTTT.